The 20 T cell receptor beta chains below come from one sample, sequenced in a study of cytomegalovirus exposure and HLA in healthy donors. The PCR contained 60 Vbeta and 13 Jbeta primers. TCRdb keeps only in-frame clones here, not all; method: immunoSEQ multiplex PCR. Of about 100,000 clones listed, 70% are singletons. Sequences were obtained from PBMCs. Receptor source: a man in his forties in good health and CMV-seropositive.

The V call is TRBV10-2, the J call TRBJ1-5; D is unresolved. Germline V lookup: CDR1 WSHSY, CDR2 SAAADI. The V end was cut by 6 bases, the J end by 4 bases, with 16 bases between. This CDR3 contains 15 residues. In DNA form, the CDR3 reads TGCGCCAGCAGGGAAGGAGGGTCGGGAAATCAGCCCCAGCATTTT. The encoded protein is CASREGGSGNQPQHF.

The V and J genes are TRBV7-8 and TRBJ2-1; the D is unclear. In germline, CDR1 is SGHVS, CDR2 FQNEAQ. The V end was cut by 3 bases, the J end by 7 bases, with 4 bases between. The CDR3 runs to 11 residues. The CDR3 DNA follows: TGTGCCAGCAGCTTCGTAAATGAGCAGTTCTTC. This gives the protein CASSFVNEQFF. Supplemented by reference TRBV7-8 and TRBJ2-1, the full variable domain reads GAGVSQSPRYKVAKRGQDVALRCDPISGHVSLFWYQQALGQGPEFLTYFQNEAQLDKSGLPSDRFFAERPEGSVSTLKIQRTQQEDSAVYLCASSFVNEQFFGPGTRLTVL.

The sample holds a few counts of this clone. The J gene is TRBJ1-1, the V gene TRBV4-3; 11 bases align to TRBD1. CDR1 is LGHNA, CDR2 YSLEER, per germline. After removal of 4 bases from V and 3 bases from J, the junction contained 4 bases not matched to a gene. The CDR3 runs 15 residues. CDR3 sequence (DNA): TGCGCCAGCAGCCCCGGACAGGGGGCTGACACTGAAGCTTTCTTT. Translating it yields CASSPGQGADTEAFF.

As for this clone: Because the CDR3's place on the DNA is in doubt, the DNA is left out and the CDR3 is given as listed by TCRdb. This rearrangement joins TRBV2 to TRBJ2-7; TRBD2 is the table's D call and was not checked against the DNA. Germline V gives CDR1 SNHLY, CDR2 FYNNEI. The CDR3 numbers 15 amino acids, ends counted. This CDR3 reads CASSEDFGEGGEQYF.

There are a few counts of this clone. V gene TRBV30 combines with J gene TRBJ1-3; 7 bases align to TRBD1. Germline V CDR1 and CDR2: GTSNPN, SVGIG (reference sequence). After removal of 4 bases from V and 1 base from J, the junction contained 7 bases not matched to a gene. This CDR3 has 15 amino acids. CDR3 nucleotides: TGTGCCTGGACAGGGGGGATTATATCTGGAAACACCATATATTTT. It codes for CAWTGGIISGNTIYF.

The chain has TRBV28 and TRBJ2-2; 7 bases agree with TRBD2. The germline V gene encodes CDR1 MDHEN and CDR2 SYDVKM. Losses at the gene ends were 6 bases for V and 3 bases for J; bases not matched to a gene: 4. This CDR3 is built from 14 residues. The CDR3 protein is CASRVLADTGELFF. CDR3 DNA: TGTGCCAGCAGGGTCCTAGCGGACACCGGGGAGCTGTTTTTT.

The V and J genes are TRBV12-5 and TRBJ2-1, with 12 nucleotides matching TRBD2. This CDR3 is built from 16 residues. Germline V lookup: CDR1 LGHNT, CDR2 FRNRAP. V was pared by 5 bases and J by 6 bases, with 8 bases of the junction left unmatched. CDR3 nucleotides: TGTGCTAGTGGTGATACCCTAGCGGGAGGGGTCAATGAGCAGTTCTTC. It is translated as CASGDTLAGGVNEQFF.

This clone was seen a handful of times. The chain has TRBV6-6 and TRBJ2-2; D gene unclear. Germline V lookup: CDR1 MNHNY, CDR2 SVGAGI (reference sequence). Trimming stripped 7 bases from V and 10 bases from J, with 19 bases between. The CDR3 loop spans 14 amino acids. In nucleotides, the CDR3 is TGTGCCAGCACCGCCCCGCAGTCAGGCGAGGAGCTGTTTTTT. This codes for CASTAPQSGEELFF.

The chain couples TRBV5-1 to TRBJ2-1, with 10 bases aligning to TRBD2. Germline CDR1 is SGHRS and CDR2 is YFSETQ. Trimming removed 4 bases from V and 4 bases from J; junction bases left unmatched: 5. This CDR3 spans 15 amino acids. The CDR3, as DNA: TGCGCCAGCAGCCCTAGCGGGAGTTTGTACAATGAGCAGTTCTTC. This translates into CASSPSGSLYNEQFF.

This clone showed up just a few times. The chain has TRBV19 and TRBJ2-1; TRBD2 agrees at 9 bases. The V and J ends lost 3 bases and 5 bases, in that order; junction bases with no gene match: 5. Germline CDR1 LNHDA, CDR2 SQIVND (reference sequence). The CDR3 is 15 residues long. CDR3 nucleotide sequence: TGTGCCAGTAGTATCAGACTAGCGGCCGACAATGAGCAGTTCTTC. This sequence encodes CASSIRLAADNEQFF.

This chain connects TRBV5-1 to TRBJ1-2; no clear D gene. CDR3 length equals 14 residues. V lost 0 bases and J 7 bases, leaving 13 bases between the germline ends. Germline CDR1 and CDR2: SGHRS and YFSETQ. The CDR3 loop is CASSLALREGGYTF. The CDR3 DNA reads TGCGCCAGCAGCTTGGCCTTAAGAGAGGGTGGCTACACCTTC.

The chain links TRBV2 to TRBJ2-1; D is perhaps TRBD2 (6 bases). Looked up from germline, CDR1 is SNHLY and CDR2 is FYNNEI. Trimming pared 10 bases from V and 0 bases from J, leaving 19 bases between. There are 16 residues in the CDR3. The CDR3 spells CATTGELQSSYNEQFF. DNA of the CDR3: TGTGCCACCACGGGGGAGCTTCAGAGCTCCTACAATGAGCAGTTCTTC.

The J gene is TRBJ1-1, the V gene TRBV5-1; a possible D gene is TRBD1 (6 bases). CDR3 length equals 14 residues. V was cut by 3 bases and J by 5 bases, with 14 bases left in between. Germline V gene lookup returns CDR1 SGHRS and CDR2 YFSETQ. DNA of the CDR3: TGCGCCAGCAGCTATTCGGGACAAATGACTGAAGCTTTCTTT. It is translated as CASSYSGQMTEAFF.

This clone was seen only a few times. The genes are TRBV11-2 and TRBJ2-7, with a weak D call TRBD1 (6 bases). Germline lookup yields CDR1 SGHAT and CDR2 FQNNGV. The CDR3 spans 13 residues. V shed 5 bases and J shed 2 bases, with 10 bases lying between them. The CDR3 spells CASSLDSAYEQYV. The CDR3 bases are TGTGCCAGCAGCCTGGACAGCGCCTACGAGCAGTACGTC.

Here the CDR3 reads CAWRPQASNQPQHF. CDR3 bases: TGTGCCTGGAGACCCCAGGCTAGCAATCAGCCCCAGCATTTT. This chain links TRBV30 with TRBJ1-5; D is unresolved. Germline V gene data show CDR1 as GTSNPN and CDR2 as SVGIG (reference sequence). CDR3 length: 14 residues. Trimming left V 3 bases short and J 0 bases short, with 9 bases between. The whole variable domain, filled in from reference TRBV30 and TRBJ1-5, reads SQTIHQWPATLVQPVGSPLSLECTVEGTSNPNLYWYRQAAGRGLQLLFYSVGIGQISSEVPQNLSASRPQDRQFILSSKKLLLSDSGFYLCAWRPQASNQPQHFGDGTRLSIL.

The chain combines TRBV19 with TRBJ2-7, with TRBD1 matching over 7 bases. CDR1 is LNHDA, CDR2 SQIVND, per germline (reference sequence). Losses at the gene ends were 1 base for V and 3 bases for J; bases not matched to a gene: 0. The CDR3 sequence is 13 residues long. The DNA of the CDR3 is TGTGCCAGTAGTATAGGACAGGGCTACGAGCAGTACGTC. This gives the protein CASSIGQGYEQYV.

The CDR3 reads CASSASGSDWSEQYF. CDR3 sequence (DNA): TGTGCCAGCAGCGCTAGCGGGAGTGATTGGTCCGAGCAGTACTTC. The V and J genes are TRBV9 and TRBJ2-7; 10 bases match TRBD2. V lost 3 bases to trimming and J lost 6 bases; unmatched junction nucleotides: 9. Germline CDR1 SGDLS, CDR2 YYNGEE. CDR3 length: 15 amino acids.

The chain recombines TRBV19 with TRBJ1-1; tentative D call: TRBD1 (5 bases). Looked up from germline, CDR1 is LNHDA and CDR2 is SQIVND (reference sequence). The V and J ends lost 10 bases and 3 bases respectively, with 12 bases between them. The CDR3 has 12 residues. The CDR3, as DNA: TGTGCCACCTTGGGGCCCTACACTGAAGCTTTCTTT. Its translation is CATLGPYTEAFF.

The CDR3 DNA reads TGTGCCAGCACCGAATTAGTGGGCCTTATCTACGAGCAGTACGTC. Protein product: CASTELVGLIYEQYV. This rearrangement joins TRBV6-4 to TRBJ2-7; no clear D gene. CDR1 is MRHNA, CDR2 SNTAGT, per germline. Trimming took off 7 bases at V and 3 bases at J, with 19 bases between the two ends. The CDR3 consists of 15 residues.

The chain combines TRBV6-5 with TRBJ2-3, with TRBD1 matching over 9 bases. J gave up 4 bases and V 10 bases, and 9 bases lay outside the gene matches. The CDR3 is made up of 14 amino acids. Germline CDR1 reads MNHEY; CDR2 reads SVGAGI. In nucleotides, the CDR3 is TGTGCCACCCAAGGGGGACAGGGCCCAGATACGCAGTATTTT. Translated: CATQGGQGPDTQYF.